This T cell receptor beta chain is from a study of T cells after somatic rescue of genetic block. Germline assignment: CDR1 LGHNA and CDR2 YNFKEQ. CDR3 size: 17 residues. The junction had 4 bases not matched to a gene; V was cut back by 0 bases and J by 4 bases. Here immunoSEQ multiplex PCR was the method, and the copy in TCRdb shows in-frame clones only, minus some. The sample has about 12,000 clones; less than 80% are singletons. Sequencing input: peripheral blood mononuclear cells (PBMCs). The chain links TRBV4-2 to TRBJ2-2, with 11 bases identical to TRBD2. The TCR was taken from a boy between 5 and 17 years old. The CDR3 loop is CASSQDIAGGPTGELFF. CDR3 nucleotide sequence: TGTGCCAGCAGCCAAGATATAGCGGGGGGGCCCACCGGGGAGCTGTTTTTT.